The 25 T cell receptor beta chains given below trace back to one sample, sequenced in a study of shared clonotypes between healthy human individuals. The protocol was immunoSEQ multiplex PCR, while the TCRdb copy is restricted to in-frame clones and leaves out a portion. Here the sample spans approximately 720,000 clones, around 72% being singletons. The specimen sequenced was memory CD4+ T cells sorted from blood. Subset in this sample: CD45RA-negative fraction. Receptor source: a woman aged 30 to 39 in good health.

V gene TRBV29-1 combines with J gene TRBJ2-7; D unclear. V was pared by 4 bases and J by 2 bases, with 9 bases between. The germline CDR1 and CDR2 sequences are SQVTM and ANQGSEA. This CDR3 has 12 residues. CDR3 amino acids: CSVGRTTYEQYF. The DNA for the CDR3 is TGCAGCGTTGGTCGTACAACCTACGAGCAGTACTTC.

This clone was found a few times. This sequence joins TRBV9 and TRBJ2-1; 12 bases match TRBD2. This CDR3 comprises 17 residues. Germline CDR1 is SGDLS and CDR2 is YYNGEE. J lost 10 bases, V lost 0 bases, and 11 bases had no gene match. CDR3 region: CASSVGLAGAELEEQFF. The CDR3 bases are TGTGCCAGCAGCGTAGGACTAGCGGGAGCGGAATTGGAGGAGCAGTTCTTC.

V and J are TRBV30 and TRBJ2-1, with TRBD2 matching over 10 bases. V was pared by 2 bases and J by 7 bases, with 5 bases of the junction left unmatched. CDR1 GTSNPN and CDR2 SVGIG come from the germline V gene (reference sequence). The length of the CDR3 is 14 residues. The CDR3 loop reads CAWSSGRAGNEQFF. The CDR3 DNA reads TGTGCCTGGAGTAGCGGGAGGGCGGGTAATGAGCAGTTCTTC.

This chain joins TRBV7-9 and TRBJ1-2, with D perhaps TRBD1 (6 bases). The germline V gene has CDR1 SEHNR and CDR2 FQNEAQ (reference sequence). Trimming stripped 1 base from V and 6 bases from J, with 12 bases between. The CDR3 runs to 14 residues. The CDR3 here is CASSLGVQGHGYTF. The CDR3 coding sequence is TGTGCCAGCAGCTTAGGTGTACAGGGTCATGGCTACACCTTC.

The J gene is TRBJ2-3, the V gene TRBV11-2, with TRBD2 matching over 9 bases. The germline V gene has CDR1 SGHAT and CDR2 FQNNGV. The CDR3 consists of 16 residues. With 5 bases clipped from V and 0 bases from J, the junction kept 6 bases outside the gene matches. Written as DNA, the CDR3 is TGTGCCAGCAGCGCTGGGACTAGCCTTAGCACAGATACGCAGTATTTT. Translated: CASSAGTSLSTDTQYF.

This rearrangement joins TRBV9 to TRBJ2-7; perhaps TRBD2 as D (6 bases). The V gene's germline CDR1 is SGDLS and CDR2 YYNGEE. This CDR3 is 14 amino acids long. V lost 0 bases and J 4 bases, leaving 11 bases between the germline ends. CDR3 bases: TGTGCCAGCAGCGTAGCGGGAGAATCGTACGAGCAGTACTTC. Translating gives CASSVAGESYEQYF.

As for this clone: The sample holds other DNA sequences that translate to the same CDR3. V usage is TRBV18 and J usage is TRBJ1-5; a possible D gene is TRBD1 (6 bases). The ends were cut back, 2 bases at V and 4 bases at J, with 6 bases in the middle. This CDR3 is built from 13 residues. Per germline, CDR1 KGHSH and CDR2 LQKENI. CDR3 protein: CASSPDRNQPQHF. The CDR3 DNA reads as TGTGCCAGCTCACCAGACAGGAATCAGCCCCAGCATTTT.

V is TRBV29-1 and J is TRBJ1-2; 10 nucleotides line up with TRBD1. The CDR3 length is 13 residues. With V trimmed by 3 bases and J by 8 bases, 6 bases remained unmatched. CDR1 and CDR2 from the germline V gene are SQVTM and ANQGSEA. The CDR3 reads CSVDGTGVRGYTF. CDR3 bases: TGCAGCGTTGATGGGACAGGGGTGAGGGGCTACACCTTC.

This clone was seen a handful of times. The chain has TRBV6-6 and TRBJ2-7, with D perhaps TRBD2 (5 bases). This CDR3 contains 13 residues. Germline V gives CDR1 MNHNY, CDR2 SVGAGI (reference sequence). Between the trimmed V and J ends, which lost 8 bases and 7 bases, there was a span of 18 bases. The CDR3, as DNA: TGTGCCAGCGGAGGCTGGCAAGGAGGAGAGCAGTACTTC. It translates to CASGGWQGGEQYF.

This chain joins TRBV2 and TRBJ2-2, with 8 bases lining up with TRBD2. CDR1 SNHLY and CDR2 FYNNEI come from the germline V gene. The J segment lost 3 bases and the V segment lost 7 bases, leaving 1 base of the junction unmatched. This CDR3 is 13 amino acids long. The CDR3 loop is CASIGGDTGELFF. The DNA for the CDR3 is TGTGCCAGCATCGGGGGGGACACCGGGGAGCTGTTTTTT.

This clone showed up just a few times. The V and J genes are TRBV7-2 and TRBJ1-5, with D possibly being TRBD1 (5 bases). CDR1 is SGHTA and CDR2 is FQGNSA in the germline V gene. This CDR3 is 14 amino acids long. V gave up 4 bases and J gave up 10 bases, with 17 bases separating them. The CDR3 coding sequence is TGTGCCAGCAGCTCTAGTGGGACCTTGGGACCCCAGCATTTT. Its protein product is CASSSSGTLGPQHF. Combining the CDR3 with reference TRBV7-2 and TRBJ1-5 gives the whole variable domain GAGVSQSPSNKVTEKGKDVELRCDPISGHTALYWYRQSLGQGLEFLIYFQGNSAPDKSGLPSDRFSAERTGGSVSTLTIQRTQQEDSAVYLCASSSSGTLGPQHFGDGTRLSIL.

The chain employs TRBV11-2 and TRBJ2-7; TRBD1 might be the D (5 bases). The CDR3 spans 14 residues. CDR1 is SGHAT and CDR2 is FQNNGV in the germline V gene. The germline V and J ends were trimmed by 2 bases and 3 bases, with 11 bases remaining between them. CDR3 region: CASSLRVRDYEQYF. In DNA form, the CDR3 reads TGTGCCAGCAGCTTACGGGTCAGGGACTACGAGCAGTACTTC.

The chain employs TRBV14 and TRBJ1-5; possibly TRBD1 for D (5 bases). V lost 1 base to trimming and J lost 9 bases, with 10 bases between them. The CDR3 covers 13 residues. Germline V gene lookup returns CDR1 SGHDN and CDR2 FVKESK. The DNA of the CDR3 is TGTGCCAGCAGCCAAGGGGACCTCGGGCCCCAGCATTTT. It is translated as CASSQGDLGPQHF.

The gene calls are TRBV4-1 and TRBJ1-2; TRBD1 agrees at 9 bases. This CDR3 comprises 18 residues. V lost 4 bases to trimming and J lost 3 bases; unmatched junction nucleotides: 15. Germline V CDR1 and CDR2: MGHRA, YSYEKL. For the CDR3, the DNA is TGCGCCAGCAGCCCTGTACGGACAGGGGCGTCAAAGTACTATGGCTACACCTTC. Protein: CASSPVRTGASKYYGYTF.

The chain recombines TRBV19 with TRBJ1-2; D is unresolved. The germline CDR1 and CDR2 sequences are LNHDA and SQIVND (reference sequence). V lost 8 bases and J 4 bases, leaving 14 bases between the germline ends. CDR3 length: 13 amino acids. Here the CDR3 reads CASAEAVGYGYTF. The CDR3, as DNA: TGTGCCAGTGCAGAAGCTGTTGGCTATGGCTACACCTTC. Complete variable domain (other parts from reference TRBV19 and TRBJ1-2): DGGITQSPKYLFRKEGQNVTLSCEQNLNHDAMYWYRQDPGQGLRLIYYSQIVNDFQKGDIAEGYSVSREKKESFPLTVTSAQKNPTAFYLCASAEAVGYGYTFGSGTRLTVV.

For this clone: This specimen includes other DNA sequences encoding the same CDR3. The chain uses TRBV27 and TRBJ1-3; weak D call: TRBD1 (6 bases). Germline assignment: CDR1 MNHEY and CDR2 SMNVEV (reference sequence). Trimming removed 0 bases from V and 4 bases from J, with 10 bases in between. The CDR3 spans 15 residues. The CDR3 DNA sequence: TGTGCCAGCAGTTTATCGGGCAGGGGAGGAAACACCATATATTTT. It codes for CASSLSGRGGNTIYF.

The chain links TRBV7-9 to TRBJ2-7, with 8 positions matching TRBD2. Germline V lookup: CDR1 SEHNR, CDR2 FQNEAQ (reference sequence). J gave up 5 bases and V 2 bases, and 5 bases lay outside the gene matches. The CDR3 runs 14 residues. As DNA, the CDR3 is TGTGCCAGCAGCTTAACAGCGGGAGAGAACGAGCAGTACTTC. Protein: CASSLTAGENEQYF.

The genes are TRBV18 and TRBJ2-1, with 8 bases fitting TRBD1. The CDR3 is made up of 14 amino acids. V dropped 3 bases and J dropped 7; count of bases not matched to a gene: 5. CDR1 is KGHSH and CDR2 is LQKENI in the germline V gene. Written as DNA, the CDR3 is TGTGCCAGCTCACCTGGCCAGGGGGCTAATGAGCAGTTCTTC. It is translated as CASSPGQGANEQFF.

The V call is TRBV18, the J call TRBJ2-3; either TRBD1 or TRBD2 may fit D (5 bases each). Trimming took 2 bases from V and 1 from J, leaving 13 bases between them. Germline CDR1 KGHSH, CDR2 LQKENI. CDR3 size: 16 residues. The CDR3, as DNA: TGTGCCAGCTCACCAAGAATCGGGACGGGCACAGATACGCAGTATTTT. It codes for CASSPRIGTGTDTQYF.

This clone appeared a single time. This chain connects TRBV28 to TRBJ2-2; 8 bases agree with TRBD2. The CDR3 has 16 amino acids. CDR1 is MDHEN, CDR2 SYDVKM, per germline. The V gene end was trimmed by 1 base and the J gene end by 2 bases; junction bases not matched to a gene: 3. DNA for the CDR3: TGTGCCAGCAGTTTATACGTAGCGGGAAACACCGGGGAGCTGTTTTTT. Translating gives CASSLYVAGNTGELFF.

V gene TRBV28 combines with J gene TRBJ2-7, with D possibly being TRBD2 (5 bases). Trimming removed 6 bases at V and 0 bases at J, with 9 bases between. The germline V gene has CDR1 MDHEN and CDR2 SYDVKM. The CDR3 covers 13 residues. CDR3 amino acids: CASSTTNSYEQYF. In DNA form, the CDR3 reads TGTGCCAGCAGCACGACTAACTCCTACGAGCAGTACTTC.

The gene calls are TRBV7-2 and TRBJ2-7; perhaps TRBD2 as D (5 bases). Per germline, CDR1 SGHTA and CDR2 FQGNSA. Trimming pared 2 bases from V and 7 bases from J, leaving 18 bases between. The CDR3 has 15 amino acids. CDR3 coding DNA: TGTGCCAGCAGCTTATATGCGGAATTTACGGGGGAGCAGTACTTC. It is translated as CASSLYAEFTGEQYF.

The gene calls are TRBV4-1 and TRBJ2-5; D unclear. The J call may be incorrect, as the DNA end agrees better with TRBJ2-7. From germline, CDR1 is MGHRA and CDR2 YSYEKL. This CDR3 region has 14 residues. The CDR3 protein is CASSSLGSVDEQYF. The CDR3 region has the DNA TGCGCCAGCAGCTCGTTGGGGTCGGTCGACGAGCAGTACTTC.

This clone has only a few counts. The V call is TRBV5-1, the J call TRBJ1-2, with 8 bases aligning to TRBD1. The CDR3 has 17 residues. Trimming removed 7 bases from V and 0 bases from J; junction bases left unmatched: 14. The germline gives CDR1 SGHRS, CDR2 YFSETQ. CDR3 in amino acids: CASRMTGAYVTNYGYTF. CDR3 bases: TGCGCCAGCCGGATGACAGGGGCGTATGTAACTAACTATGGCTACACCTTC.

The rearrangement joins TRBV28 to TRBJ1-2; D is unclear. The germline CDR1 and CDR2 sequences are MDHEN and SYDVKM. The CDR3 covers 16 residues. V was shortened by 3 bases and J by 0 bases, with 14 bases between the two germline ends. In DNA form, the CDR3 reads TGTGCCAGCAGTTTCTTGGACTTGGGCCCTAACTATGGCTACACCTTC. Amino acids: CASSFLDLGPNYGYTF.